The 28 T cell receptor beta chains below all came from one sample that was sequenced in a study of cytomegalovirus exposure and HLA in healthy donors. It was with 60 Vbeta and 13 Jbeta primers that the PCR ran. The assay was immunoSEQ multiplex PCR, and TCRdb's table has in-frame clones only and misses some. Of 180,000 or so clones listed, approximately 79% are singletons. Sequencing was done on a sample of PBMCs. These TCRs come from a man aged 40-50 years in good health and CMV-seropositive.

A few counts support this clone. The rearrangement links TRBV27 to TRBJ1-6; D call uncertain. CDR1 MNHEY and CDR2 SMNVEV come from the germline V gene (reference sequence). This CDR3 region has 13 residues. V dropped 5 bases and J dropped 8 bases, with 10 bases sitting between them. This chain's CDR3 is CASSPNYDSPLHF. The CDR3 nucleotides are TGTGCCAGCAGTCCTAATTATGATTCACCCCTCCACTTT.

There are a few counts of this clone. The rearrangement uses TRBV11-2 and TRBJ2-1; D ambiguous. This CDR3 has 14 residues. The V and J ends lost 1 base and 9 bases respectively, with 13 bases between them. Germline CDR1 is SGHAT and CDR2 is FQNNGV. The CDR3 region is CASSLGATALEQFF. As DNA, the CDR3 is TGTGCCAGCAGCTTAGGGGCAACCGCGCTTGAGCAGTTCTTC.

This clone was detected only once. The chain employs TRBV29-1 and TRBJ2-3; D may be TRBD2 (5 bases). The ends were cut back, 2 bases at V and 9 bases at J, with 12 bases in the middle. CDR1 and CDR2 (germline): SQVTM, ANQGSEA. The CDR3 has 12 residues. CDR3 loop: CSVEWSGDTQYF. In nucleotides, the CDR3 is TGCAGCGTTGAATGGAGCGGAGACACGCAGTATTTT.

V and J are TRBV5-5 and TRBJ2-3; 9 bases map to TRBD1. V was clipped by 3 bases and J by 10 bases; unmatched bases: 3. The germline V gene encodes CDR1 SGHKS and CDR2 YYEKEE (reference sequence). CDR3 length equals 12 residues. CDR3 DNA sequence: TGTGCCAGCAGCTCGACAGGGGGTTCGCAGTATTTT. Its translation is CASSSTGGSQYF.

This chain connects TRBV6-5 to TRBJ2-7, with 9 bases that match TRBD1. With 6 bases clipped from V and 2 bases from J, the junction kept 8 bases outside the gene matches. The CDR3 loop spans 15 amino acids. Looked up from germline, CDR1 is MNHEY and CDR2 is SVGAGI. The CDR3 spells CASRPDRGMPYEQYF. In nucleotides, the CDR3 is TGTGCCAGCAGACCCGACAGGGGGATGCCCTACGAGCAGTACTTC.

The V gene is TRBV30, the J gene TRBJ2-3, with no clear D. V shed 0 bases and J shed 1 base, with 8 bases lying between them. In germline, CDR1 is GTSNPN, CDR2 SVGIG (reference sequence). CDR3 length: 14 residues. The CDR3 loop reads CAWSVFSGTDTQYF. As DNA, the CDR3 is TGTGCCTGGAGTGTCTTTTCGGGCACAGATACGCAGTATTTT.

CDR3 sequence reads: CATTTGGGQPQHF. DNA of the CDR3: TGTGCCACTACTACAGGGGGCGGACAGCCCCAGCATTTT. This chain connects TRBV6-1 to TRBJ1-5, with 9 bases that match TRBD1. The CDR3 spans 13 residues. J was trimmed by 7 bases and V by 10 bases; bases with no gene match: 8. Germline CDR1 reads MNHNS; CDR2 reads SASEGT.

V usage is TRBV25-1 and J usage is TRBJ1-4; no clear D. Trimming pared 1 base from V and 4 bases from J, leaving 10 bases between. This CDR3 spans 15 amino acids. Germline loops: CDR1 MGHDK, CDR2 SYGVNS. CDR3 residues: CASSESGGGNEKLFF. Written as DNA, the CDR3 is TGTGCCAGCAGTGAATCGGGAGGCGGTAATGAAAAACTGTTTTTT.

This clone was recorded once. This sample also contains other DNA sequences that code for the same CDR3. The V gene is TRBV5-1, the J gene TRBJ2-3, with a weak D call TRBD2 (5 bases). The CDR3 extends over 13 amino acids. V was shortened by 1 base and J by 2 bases, with 5 bases between the two germline ends. CDR1 and CDR2 from the germline V gene are SGHRS and YFSETQ. The CDR3 spells CASSLLATDTQYF. CDR3 DNA: TGCGCCAGCAGCTTGCTAGCCACAGATACGCAGTATTTT.

This chain links TRBV4-2 with TRBJ2-7; 14 bases match TRBD2. The CDR3 contains 16 residues. Germline trimming cut 3 bases from V and 6 bases from J; bases unmatched to any gene: 7. From germline, CDR1 is LGHNA and CDR2 YNFKEQ. As DNA, the CDR3 is TGTGCCAGCAGCCAGGCCCCGGGACTAGCGGGGGTCGAGCAGTACTTC. It translates to CASSQAPGLAGVEQYF.

The V call is TRBV5-1, the J call TRBJ2-5; 8 bases match TRBD1. The CDR3 extends over 16 amino acids. Trimming removed 3 bases from V and 4 bases from J; junction bases left unmatched: 11. Germline V gene lookup returns CDR1 SGHRS and CDR2 YFSETQ. The CDR3 is CASSSFPGGAGETQYF. The CDR3 DNA is TGCGCCAGCAGCTCCTTTCCAGGGGGCGCGGGAGAGACCCAGTACTTC.

This chain uses TRBV6-5 with TRBJ2-5; 8 bases align to TRBD2. Germline CDR1 reads MNHEY; CDR2 reads SVGAGI. After removal of 6 bases from V and 11 bases from J, the junction contained 11 bases not matched to a gene. This CDR3 region has 13 residues. The chain's CDR3 is CASRSGGAGEQYF. The CDR3 DNA follows: TGTGCCAGCAGGTCGGGTGGAGCGGGAGAGCAGTACTTC.

This clone was observed once. V is TRBV18 and J is TRBJ2-5; 12 bases are shared with TRBD2. From germline, CDR1 is KGHSH and CDR2 LQKENI. The ends lost 3 bases at V and 4 bases at J; junction bases unmatched: 3. The CDR3 totals 15 residues. The CDR3, as DNA: TGTGCCAGCTCACCGCCGGGACTAGCGGGAGAGACCCAGTACTTC. Translation gives CASSPPGLAGETQYF.

The chain carries TRBV2 and TRBJ2-7, with 16 bases that match TRBD2. This CDR3 has 17 amino acids. V trimming: 4 bases; J trimming: 2 bases; junction bases outside the gene matches: 5. The germline V gene has CDR1 SNHLY and CDR2 FYNNEI. Here the CDR3 reads CASSGAGTSGRAYEQYF. In nucleotides, the CDR3 is TGTGCCAGCAGTGGGGCAGGGACTAGCGGGAGGGCCTACGAGCAGTACTTC.

The V gene is TRBV7-3, the J gene TRBJ1-6, with 9 positions matching TRBD1. CDR1 and CDR2 (germline): SGHTA, FQGTGA. The V segment lost 5 bases and the J segment 10 bases; nucleotides outside the gene matches: 9. This CDR3 comprises 15 residues. CDR3 region: CASSIDGTGRSPLHF. CDR3 DNA sequence: TGTGCCAGCAGCATCGATGGGACAGGGAGATCACCCCTCCACTTT. The full variable domain, completed using reference TRBV7-3 and TRBJ1-6, is GAGVSQTPSNKVTEKGKYVELRCDPISGHTALYWYRQSLGQGPEFLIYFQGTGAADDSGLPNDRFFAVRPEGSVSTLKIQRTERGDSAVYLCASSIDGTGRSPLHFGNGTRLTVT.

Turning to this clone: Other nucleotide sequences from this sample produce the same CDR3. This chain joins TRBV5-1 and TRBJ2-2, with D perhaps matching TRBD2 (5 bases). The germline V gene encodes CDR1 SGHRS and CDR2 YFSETQ. Trimming removed 1 base from V and 2 bases from J, with 9 bases in between. The CDR3 length is 15 residues. The CDR3 region has the DNA TGCGCCAGCAGCTTGACGAGCGGAAACACCGGGGAGCTGTTTTTT. Protein product: CASSLTSGNTGELFF.

This chain joins TRBV7-6 and TRBJ2-1; 7 nucleotides line up with TRBD2. Germline V gene lookup returns CDR1 SGHVS and CDR2 FNYEAQ. This CDR3 region has 18 residues. V shed 2 bases and J 0 bases; nucleotides not matched to a gene: 10. The CDR3 region has the DNA TGTGCCAGCAGCTTAAATCCGGGAGGCACAAGCTCCTACAATGAGCAGTTCTTC. This codes for CASSLNPGGTSSYNEQFF.

V and J are TRBV5-1 and TRBJ2-1; TRBD1 is a possible D gene (6 bases). This CDR3 region has 15 residues. Germline loops: CDR1 SGHRS, CDR2 YFSETQ. V dropped 4 bases and J dropped 7 bases, with 18 bases sitting between them. The CDR3 here is CASSETGGLSNEQFF. The CDR3 bases are TGCGCCAGCAGCGAGACAGGAGGTCTTTCAAATGAGCAGTTCTTC.

The CDR3 DNA reads as TGTGCCGCGGGGACAGCCTACGAGCAGTACTTC. This gives the protein CAAGTAYEQYF. The rearrangement links TRBV10-3 to TRBJ2-7; possible D gene TRBD1, 7 bases. Germline V gives CDR1 ENHRY, CDR2 SYGVKD. This CDR3 has 11 residues. V was cut by 11 bases and J by 2 bases, with 10 bases left in between.

This clone was seen just once. This sequence joins TRBV19 and TRBJ2-7; D is ambiguous. The germline V and J ends were trimmed by 0 bases and 0 bases, with 12 bases remaining between them. The CDR3 is made up of 16 amino acids. Germline CDR1 LNHDA, CDR2 SQIVND (reference sequence). CDR3 amino acids: CASSIDRQRSSYEQYF. The CDR3 DNA follows: TGTGCCAGTAGTATAGATCGGCAAAGGAGCTCCTACGAGCAGTACTTC.

This rearrangement joins TRBV7-9 to TRBJ2-3; the D is unclear. Germline assignment: CDR1 SEHNR and CDR2 FQNEAQ (reference sequence). Trimming left V 2 bases short and J 6 bases short, with 15 bases between. The CDR3 has 15 residues. The CDR3 protein is CASSLLSQALDTQYF. Written as DNA, the CDR3 is TGTGCCAGCAGCTTATTGAGCCAGGCTCTGGATACGCAGTATTTT.

V usage is TRBV5-1 and J usage is TRBJ1-1; a possible D gene is TRBD1 (6 bases). Per germline, CDR1 SGHRS and CDR2 YFSETQ. The V and J ends lost 5 bases and 3 bases respectively, with 14 bases between them. The CDR3 loop spans 14 amino acids. In nucleotides, the CDR3 is TGCGCCAGCAGTAGTTGGGGGCAGGACACTGAAGCTTTCTTT. This gives the protein CASSSWGQDTEAFF.

V gene TRBV10-3 combines with J gene TRBJ2-1; D gene ambiguous. Germline V lookup: CDR1 ENHRY, CDR2 SYGVKD. Trimming cost V 5 bases and J 0 bases, with 14 bases left between them. The CDR3 extends over 16 amino acids. CDR3 amino acids: CAISTYGGNSYNEQFF. As DNA, the CDR3 is TGTGCCATCAGTACGTATGGCGGTAACTCCTACAATGAGCAGTTCTTC.

V and J are TRBV5-6 and TRBJ2-7, with TRBD1 matching over 9 bases. Germline lookup yields CDR1 SGHDT and CDR2 YYEEEE. The CDR3 is 15 amino acids. The ends lost 4 bases at V and 7 bases at J; junction bases unmatched: 12. The CDR3 DNA follows: TGTGCCAGCAGCGTCGGACTACAGGGGGCCGGAGAGCAGTACTTC. As protein: CASSVGLQGAGEQYF. Using reference TRBV5-6 and TRBJ2-7 for the parts outside the CDR3, the full variable domain is DAGVTQSPTHLIKTRGQQVTLRCSPKSGHDTVSWYQQALGQGPQFIFQYYEEEERQRGNFPDRFSGHQFPNYSSELNVNALLLGDSALYLCASSVGLQGAGEQYFGPGTRLTVT.

The chain recombines TRBV7-3 with TRBJ2-3, with unresolved D. Deletions cut 6 bases from V and 1 base from J, with 5 bases between. The germline V gene has CDR1 SGHTA and CDR2 FQGTGA. The CDR3 is 12 amino acids. The CDR3 is CASRGGTDTQYF. The CDR3, as DNA: TGTGCCAGCAGAGGAGGCACAGATACGCAGTATTTT.

The chain combines TRBV27 with TRBJ1-5; tentatively, D is TRBD1 (6 bases). V shed 5 bases and J shed 2 bases, with 13 bases lying between them. The germline CDR1 and CDR2 sequences are MNHEY and SMNVEV (reference sequence). The CDR3 consists of 15 residues. Written as DNA, the CDR3 is TGTGCCAGCAGTCGACAGGCCGGGGGCAATCAGCCCCAGCATTTT. Translated: CASSRQAGGNQPQHF.

This clone turned up a few times. The chain joins TRBV2 to TRBJ2-5; D uncertain. The germline V gene encodes CDR1 SNHLY and CDR2 FYNNEI. CDR3 size: 13 residues. V was pared by 1 base and J by 3 bases, with 6 bases between. The CDR3 spells CASSEVTEETQYF. CDR3 nucleotides: TGTGCCAGCAGTGAAGTTACAGAAGAGACCCAGTACTTC.

In regard to this clone: The same CDR3 is also encoded by other DNA sequences in this sample. In DNA form, the CDR3 reads TGTGCCAGCAGTGACAGGGTGAATGGCTACACCTTC. It codes for CASSDRVNGYTF. The rearrangement joins TRBV6-1 to TRBJ1-2; possible D gene TRBD1, 5 bases. The CDR3 consists of 12 residues. Germline-derived CDR1 and CDR2 are MNHNS and SASEGT. With 3 bases removed from V and 6 bases from J, the gap between germline ends came to 8 bases.